This T cell receptor (beta chain) derives from a study of a mutant IDH1 vaccine in newly diagnosed glioma. Study-wide context: Initiation of the vaccine course occurred 4-6 weeks after radiotherapy alone, or alongside temozolomide cycles. Treated patients, averaging roughly 44 years, were approximately 60% male and roughly 40% female.

Study-level results: Alterations occurring in top peripheral T cell clonotypes seemed unrelated to pseudoprogression.

Clones were sequenced by immunoSEQ multiplex PCR, and TCRdb holds only the in-frame ones, with some missing. The sample consists of tens of thousands of clones, 82% of them appearing once. As concerns this clone: Its antigen is undetermined.

Time point specified: week 47, end of study. Every vaccine dose comprised 300 ug of mutant IDH1 20-mer peptide plus topical imiquimod. Patients carried new grade 3 or 4 IDH1-mutant astrocytomas lacking nuclear ATRX. V was clipped by 0 bases and J by 2 bases, with 5 bases between them. The CDR3 has 13 residues. The germline CDR1 and CDR2 sequences are LGHNA and YNFKEQ. This receptor was identified in a man in his forties with glioma. Some clones in this sample may be carry-over from other donors' samples. The chain has TRBV4-2 and TRBJ2-7; no clear D gene. The sample was PBMCs, taken from a glioma patient whose treatment included an IDH1 peptide vaccine. The CDR3 protein is CASSQDSAYEQYF. CDR3 DNA: TGTGCCAGCAGCCAAGACAGTGCCTACGAGCAGTACTTC.